This T cell receptor beta chain originates from a study of cytomegalovirus exposure and HLA in healthy donors. As for the study in general: In terms of ancestry, the Caucasian-associated cluster contained roughly 80% of the roughly 400 genotyped donors.

This PCR relied on a set of 60 Vbeta primers and 13 Jbeta primers. This table comes from immunoSEQ multiplex PCR, and its TCRdb copy is limited to in-frame clones, with some not included. The sample lists about 200,000 clones; approximately 79% were seen once. Study results and caveats: In a later analysis, an Asian-associated ancestry cluster reportedly showed fewer N-insertions than the roughly 700-donor mean. Later work found most CMV-associated TCR beta chains apparently HLA-restricted.

CDR3 size: 14 residues. V lost 3 bases and J lost 5, with 14 bases in between. Germline loops: CDR1 LNHDA, CDR2 SQIVND (reference sequence). Turning to this clone: What it binds is not known.

The chain is built from TRBV19 and TRBJ2-7; perhaps TRBD2 as D (5 bases). This TCR came from a man in his fifties or sixties in good health and CMV-seronegative. Sequences were obtained from PBMCs. CDR3 sequence: CASSIGGGSDEQYF. CDR3 nucleotides: TGTGCCAGTAGTATCGGTGGAGGAAGTGACGAGCAGTACTTC.